This paragraph covers one TCR beta chain sequence. This CDR3 is 17 amino acids long. J lost 1 base, V lost 5 bases, and 8 bases had no gene match. Germline V gene lookup returns CDR1 SNHLY and CDR2 FYNNEI. The sample is drawn from a study of T cells in Graves' hyperthyroidism and ophthalmopathy. Researchers amplified the TCR beta CDR3 regions from RNA transcripts. The HTBI set primed first-round TCR CDR3 RT-PCR. TCRdb processed the multiplex PCR reads anew with MiXCR; each CDR3 protein has one entry. The repertoire includes about 400,000 distinct CDR3 sequences, roughly 14% of them detected once, and roughly 13% sits in the top ten.

The V gene is TRBV2, the J gene TRBJ2-3, with TRBD2 matching over 11 bases. The sequenced sample consisted of blood. The sequence derives from a man between 18 and 29 years old with Graves' ophthalmopathy. The CDR3 spells CASSLGVSGRGTDTQYF. CDR3 bases: TGTGCCAGCAGTCTCGGGGTTAGCGGGAGGGGCACAGATACGCAGTATTTT. Supplemented by reference TRBV2 and TRBJ2-3, the full variable domain reads EPEVTQTPSHQVTQMGQEVILRCVPISNHLYFYWYRQILGQKVEFLVSFYNNEISEKSEIFDDQFSVERPDGSNFTLKIRSTKLEDSAMYFCASSLGVSGRGTDTQYFGPGTRLTVL.